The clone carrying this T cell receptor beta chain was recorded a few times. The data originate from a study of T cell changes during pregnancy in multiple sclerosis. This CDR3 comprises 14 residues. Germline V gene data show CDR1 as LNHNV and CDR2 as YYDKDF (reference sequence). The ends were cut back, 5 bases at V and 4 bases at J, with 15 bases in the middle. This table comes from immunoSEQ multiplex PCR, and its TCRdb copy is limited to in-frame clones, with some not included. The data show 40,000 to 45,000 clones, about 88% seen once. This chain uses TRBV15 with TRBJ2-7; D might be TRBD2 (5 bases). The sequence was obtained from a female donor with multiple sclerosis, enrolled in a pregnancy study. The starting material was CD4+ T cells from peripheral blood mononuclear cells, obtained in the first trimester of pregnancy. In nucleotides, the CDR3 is TGTGCCACCAGCCCCGGAACTAGTAAGTACGAGCAGTACTTC. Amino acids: CATSPGTSKYEQYF.